The 20 T cell receptor beta chains below were found in one sample sequenced in a study of blood T cells in healthy people across ages. A second PCR of roughly 7 to 11 cycles used a sample-barcoded 5' primer and a J-beta primer mix. From the 5' RACE reads, TCRdb called clonotypes with MiXCR, one entry per CDR3 protein. The sample includes nearly 1 million distinct CDR3 sequences, roughly 50% of them seen just once. Material: blood. The receptors stem from a woman aged 60-75 years in good health.

This clonotype has a handful of counts. This chain uses TRBV29-1 with TRBJ2-6; 8 nucleotides line up with TRBD1. This CDR3 has 17 amino acids. Trimming removed 5 bases from V and 1 base from J; junction bases left unmatched: 10. The germline V gene has CDR1 SQVTM and CDR2 ANQGSEA. In DNA, the CDR3 is TGCAGCGTTACCGCGACAGGGGCGGAATCTGGGGCCAACGTCCTGACTTTC. As protein: CSVTATGAESGANVLTF.

The chain couples TRBV7-3 to TRBJ2-5; D not certain. Judging by the DNA end, TRBJ2-7 fits better; the J call may be wrong. Germline lookup yields CDR1 SGHTA and CDR2 FQGTGA. The CDR3 consists of 12 residues. The DNA of the CDR3 is TGTGCCAGCAGCTTCGAGTTCTCCGAGCAGTACTTC. The encoded protein is CASSFEFSEQYF.

The V and J genes are TRBV28 and TRBJ2-5; 7 bases match TRBD1. Judging by the DNA end, TRBJ2-7 fits better; the J call may be wrong. The germline V gene has CDR1 MDHEN and CDR2 SYDVKM. The CDR3 runs 13 residues. CDR3 protein: CASRGDRLYEQYF. The CDR3 DNA reads TGTGCCAGCAGGGGGGACAGACTCTACGAGCAGTACTTC.

In this sample, this clonotype turned up a few times. V usage is TRBV29-1 and J usage is TRBJ1-2; possible D gene TRBD1, 6 bases. The germline CDR1 and CDR2 sequences are SQVTM and ANQGSEA. V lost 6 bases to trimming and J lost 10 bases, with 15 bases between them. The length of the CDR3 is 11 residues. The CDR3 here is CSVSGGGNYTF. The DNA of the CDR3 is TGCAGCGTCTCCGGGGGGGGCAACTACACCTTC.

This clonotype was detected a few times. J is TRBJ2-6 and V is TRBV10-3; D gene uncertain. The CDR3 has 13 residues. Germline values: CDR1 ENHRY, CDR2 SYGVKD. V lost 4 bases and J 2 bases, leaving 3 bases between the germline ends. The CDR3 reads CAISGAGANVLTF. DNA for the CDR3: TGTGCCATCAGTGGGGCTGGGGCCAACGTCCTGACTTTC.

The rearrangement links TRBV6-5 to TRBJ2-7; possible D gene TRBD1, 5 bases. The germline V and J ends were trimmed by 6 bases and 4 bases, with 13 bases remaining between them. The CDR3 is 13 residues long. From germline, CDR1 is MNHEY and CDR2 SVGAGI. CDR3 in DNA: TGTGCCAGCAGGGCTGACAGACCGTACGAGCAGTACTTC. It encodes CASRADRPYEQYF.

This clonotype was counted only a few times. The chain couples TRBV7-2 to TRBJ2-5, with 10 bases that match TRBD2. The V gene's germline CDR1 is SGHTA and CDR2 FQGNSA. With V trimmed by 3 bases and J by 3 bases, 1 base remained unmatched. The CDR3 extends over 14 amino acids. The CDR3 spells CASSLGTSEETQYF. As DNA, the CDR3 is TGTGCCAGCAGCTTGGGGACTAGCGAAGAGACCCAGTACTTC.

This chain connects TRBV29-1 to TRBJ1-2; tentatively, D is TRBD1 (5 bases). The CDR3 has 15 amino acids. V was clipped by 3 bases and J by 7 bases, with 21 bases between them. CDR1 and CDR2 from the germline V gene are SQVTM and ANQGSEA. For the CDR3, the DNA is TGCAGCGTTGACCCGGGACTGACGGGAAGCTCTGGCTACACCTTC. Its translation: CSVDPGLTGSSGYTF.

This clonotype was seen ten or more times. The chain uses TRBV7-3 and TRBJ2-5; D is ambiguous. CDR3 length: 15 amino acids. Trimming stripped 3 bases from V and 2 bases from J, with 13 bases between. CDR1 is SGHTA and CDR2 is FQGTGA in the germline V gene. The CDR3 DNA is TGTGCCAGCAGCTTTACGCGAAGCCCACAAGAGACCCAGTACTTC. Translated: CASSFTRSPQETQYF.

Details on this clonotype: The junction and the germline gene differ at one end; a read error may be behind it. V is TRBV6-5 and J is TRBJ1-2, with D possibly TRBD1 on 5 matching bases. Germline CDR1 reads MNHEY; CDR2 reads SVGAGI. The CDR3 loop spans 14 amino acids. In nucleotides, the CDR3 is TGTGCCAGCAGTGACTCGGGGGGTACCTATGGCTACACCTTC. Protein sequence: CASSDSGGTYGYTF.

This clonotype was counted between two and nine times. V usage is TRBV11-1 and J usage is TRBJ2-1; D tentatively reads TRBD1 or TRBD2 (5 bases each). Trimming cost V 6 bases and J 3 bases, with 21 bases left between them. There are 17 residues in the CDR3. Per germline, CDR1 SGHAT and CDR2 FQDESV (reference sequence). The CDR3 DNA follows: TGTGCCAGCAGACCCTCCGGGTTTGGGACCCTCTACAATGAGCAGTTCTTC. It encodes CASRPSGFGTLYNEQFF.

The V call is TRBV20-1, the J call TRBJ2-4; TRBD1 matches at 9 bases. The J call could be wrong; TRBJ2-7 is a better fit for the DNA end. The CDR3 runs 14 residues. Germline CDR1 DFQATT, CDR2 SNEGSKA (reference sequence). CDR3 protein: CSAPTGTGSAEQYF. In nucleotides, the CDR3 is TGCAGTGCGCCCACCGGGACAGGGTCCGCCGAGCAGTACTTC.

This rearrangement joins TRBV5-6 to TRBJ2-1; 7 bases match TRBD2. The J call is in doubt because the DNA end fits TRBJ2-7 better. The CDR3 length is 16 residues. Germline values: CDR1 SGHDT, CDR2 YYEEEE. Written as DNA, the CDR3 is TGTGCCAGCAGCTTGGGGACTAGAGTCGTCTACAATGAGCAGTACTTC. It is translated as CASSLGTRVVYNEQYF.

This clonotype was seen only a few times. The genes are TRBV29-1 and TRBJ1-5; 7 bases match TRBD1. V gave up 4 bases and J gave up 5 bases; unmatched junction bases: 2. Germline V CDR1 and CDR2: SQVTM, ANQGSEA. This CDR3 region has 12 residues. The CDR3 reads CSVGQGHQPQHF. For the CDR3, the DNA is TGCAGCGTTGGACAGGGCCATCAGCCCCAGCATTTT.

The chain uses TRBV29-1 and TRBJ2-2; 7 bases are a match to TRBD1. CDR3 length: 14 amino acids. Trimming cost V 2 bases and J 4 bases; bases outside gene matches: 4. Germline values: CDR1 SQVTM, CDR2 ANQGSEA. In DNA, the CDR3 is TGCAGCGTTGAATCAAGACAGGGCACCGGGGAGCTGTTTTTT. Amino acids: CSVESRQGTGELFF.

This clonotype was observed a few times. The chain couples TRBV6-6 to TRBJ2-1, with a possible D match to TRBD2 (6 bases). Germline-derived CDR1 and CDR2 are MNHNY and SVGAGI (reference sequence). This CDR3 region has 17 residues. V lost 4 bases and J lost 4, with 20 bases in between. In DNA, the CDR3 is TGTGCCAGCAGTTCCTGGGGGGACCTGGGGCCTTACAATGAGCAGTTCTTC. Translated: CASSSWGDLGPYNEQFF.

The V call is TRBV7-3, the J call TRBJ2-7; 8 bases align to TRBD2. The CDR3 extends over 16 amino acids. The trim removed 1 base at V and 2 bases at J, leaving 7 bases unmatched. Germline assignment: CDR1 SGHTA and CDR2 FQGTGA. DNA of the CDR3: TGTGCCAGCAGCTTAATGGGCGGGAGGAACCCCTACGAGCAGTACTTC. Its translation: CASSLMGGRNPYEQYF.

The rearrangement joins TRBV4-3 to TRBJ2-7; 11 bases map to TRBD2. The CDR3 loop spans 15 amino acids. V shed 3 bases, J shed 7 bases, and the junction held 8 bases outside the gene matches. The germline V gene has CDR1 LGHNA and CDR2 YSLEER. The CDR3 protein is CASSHGTSGLGEQYF. The CDR3, as DNA: TGCGCCAGCAGCCACGGGACTAGCGGCTTGGGGGAGCAGTACTTC.

V is TRBV2 and J is TRBJ2-3, with unresolved D. The CDR3 has 15 residues. Trimming stripped 4 bases from V and 2 bases from J, with 13 bases between. Germline V gene lookup returns CDR1 SNHLY and CDR2 FYNNEI. CDR3 protein: CASSAGRFLTDTQYF. CDR3 DNA sequence: TGTGCCAGCAGTGCTGGGCGATTCCTCACAGATACGCAGTATTTT.

The chain recombines TRBV15 with TRBJ2-4; TRBD1 matches at 8 bases. This CDR3 is built from 15 residues. J was trimmed by 6 bases and V by 3 bases; bases with no gene match: 7. CDR1 and CDR2 (germline): LNHNV, YYDKDF (reference sequence). For the CDR3, the DNA is TGTGCCACCAGCAGCAGGGGGCGGGTGGGAAACATTCAGTACTTC. This gives the protein CATSSRGRVGNIQYF.